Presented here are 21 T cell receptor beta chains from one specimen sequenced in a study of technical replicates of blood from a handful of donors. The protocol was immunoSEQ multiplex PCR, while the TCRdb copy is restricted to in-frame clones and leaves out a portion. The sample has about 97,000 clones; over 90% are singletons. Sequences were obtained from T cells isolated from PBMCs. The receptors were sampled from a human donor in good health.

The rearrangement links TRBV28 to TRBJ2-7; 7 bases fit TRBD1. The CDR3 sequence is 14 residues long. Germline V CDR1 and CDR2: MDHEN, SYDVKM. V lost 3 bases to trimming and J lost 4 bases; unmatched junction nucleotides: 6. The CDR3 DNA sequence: TGTGCCAGCAGTTTCGGGACAGTATCTTACGAGCAGTACTTC. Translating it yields CASSFGTVSYEQYF.

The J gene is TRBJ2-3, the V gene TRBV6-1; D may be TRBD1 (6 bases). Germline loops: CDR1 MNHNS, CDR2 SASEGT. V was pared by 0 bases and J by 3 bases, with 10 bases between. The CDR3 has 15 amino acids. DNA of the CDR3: TGTGCCAGCAGTGAAGCGCTTCAGGGGACAGATACGCAGTATTTT. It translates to CASSEALQGTDTQYF.

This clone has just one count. The CDR3 sequence is CASSSNRGYGYTF. In DNA, the CDR3 is TGTGCCAGCAGCTCAAACAGGGGCTATGGCTACACCTTC. The rearrangement joins TRBV5-4 to TRBJ1-2, with 7 bases identical to TRBD1. V was pared by 3 bases and J by 4 bases, with 3 bases of the junction left unmatched. The CDR3 covers 13 residues. CDR1 and CDR2 (germline): SGHNT, YYREEE (reference sequence).

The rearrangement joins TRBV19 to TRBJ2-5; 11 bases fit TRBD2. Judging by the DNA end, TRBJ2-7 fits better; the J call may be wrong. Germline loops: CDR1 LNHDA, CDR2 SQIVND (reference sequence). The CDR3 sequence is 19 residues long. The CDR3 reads CASSTLLGLAGEPVYEQYF. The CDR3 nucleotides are TGTGCCAGTAGTACCCTTTTAGGACTAGCGGGCGAACCGGTCTACGAGCAGTACTTC.

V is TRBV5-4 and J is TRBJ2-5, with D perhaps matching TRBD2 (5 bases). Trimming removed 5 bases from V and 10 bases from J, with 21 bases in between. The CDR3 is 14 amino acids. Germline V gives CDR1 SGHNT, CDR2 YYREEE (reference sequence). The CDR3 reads CASSLGVLGKDQYF. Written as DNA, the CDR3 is TGTGCCAGCAGTCTTGGTGTACTAGGCAAGGACCAGTACTTC.

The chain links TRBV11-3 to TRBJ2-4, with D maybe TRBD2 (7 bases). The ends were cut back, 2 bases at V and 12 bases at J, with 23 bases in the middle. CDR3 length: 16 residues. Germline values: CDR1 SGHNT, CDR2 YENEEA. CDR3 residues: CASSLTWEGGKANQYF. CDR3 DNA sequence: TGTGCCAGCAGCTTAACCTGGGAGGGGGGGAAGGCTAATCAGTACTTC.

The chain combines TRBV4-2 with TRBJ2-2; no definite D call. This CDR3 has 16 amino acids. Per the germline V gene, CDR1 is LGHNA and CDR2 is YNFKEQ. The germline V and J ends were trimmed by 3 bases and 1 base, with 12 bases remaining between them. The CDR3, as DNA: TGTGCCAGCAGCCACCTCGACTCCTTGAACACCGGGGAGCTGTTTTTT. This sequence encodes CASSHLDSLNTGELFF.

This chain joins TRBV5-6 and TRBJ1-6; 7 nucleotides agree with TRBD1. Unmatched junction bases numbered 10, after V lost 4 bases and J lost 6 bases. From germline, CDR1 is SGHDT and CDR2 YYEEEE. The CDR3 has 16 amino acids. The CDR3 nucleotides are TGTGCCAGCAGCCCTGCCCTGGACAGGCCTAATTCACCCCTCCACTTT. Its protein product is CASSPALDRPNSPLHF.

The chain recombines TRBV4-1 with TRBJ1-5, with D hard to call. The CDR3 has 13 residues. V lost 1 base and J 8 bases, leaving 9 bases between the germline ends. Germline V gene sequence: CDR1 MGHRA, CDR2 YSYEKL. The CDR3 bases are TGCGCCAGCAGCCAAGCGATCTCGGAGCCCCAGCATTTT. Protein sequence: CASSQAISEPQHF.

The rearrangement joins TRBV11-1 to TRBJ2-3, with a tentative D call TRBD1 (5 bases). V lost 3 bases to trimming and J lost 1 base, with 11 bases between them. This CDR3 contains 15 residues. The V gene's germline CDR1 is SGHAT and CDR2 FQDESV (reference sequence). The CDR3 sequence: CASSFLTGGTDTQYF. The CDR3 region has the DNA TGTGCCAGCAGCTTCCTTACAGGCGGCACAGATACGCAGTATTTT.

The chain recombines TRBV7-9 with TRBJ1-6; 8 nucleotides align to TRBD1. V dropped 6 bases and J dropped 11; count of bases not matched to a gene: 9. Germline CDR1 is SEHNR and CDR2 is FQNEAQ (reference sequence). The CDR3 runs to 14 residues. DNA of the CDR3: TGTGCCAGCAGACCCGCAGGGGGCAATCCACCCCTCCACTTT. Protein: CASRPAGGNPPLHF.

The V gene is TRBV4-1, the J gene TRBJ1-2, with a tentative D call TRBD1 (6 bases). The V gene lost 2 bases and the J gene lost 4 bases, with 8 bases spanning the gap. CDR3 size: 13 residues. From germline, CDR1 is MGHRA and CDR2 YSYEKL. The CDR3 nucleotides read TGCGCCAGCAGCCAAACGACAGGCTATGGCTACACCTTC. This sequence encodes CASSQTTGYGYTF.

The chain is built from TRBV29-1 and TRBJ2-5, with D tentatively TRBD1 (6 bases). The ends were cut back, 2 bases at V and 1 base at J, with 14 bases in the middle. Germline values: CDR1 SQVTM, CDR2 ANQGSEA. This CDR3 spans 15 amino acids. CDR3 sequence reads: CSVEFVGGSQETQYF. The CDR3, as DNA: TGCAGCGTTGAATTTGTAGGGGGTAGCCAAGAGACCCAGTACTTC.

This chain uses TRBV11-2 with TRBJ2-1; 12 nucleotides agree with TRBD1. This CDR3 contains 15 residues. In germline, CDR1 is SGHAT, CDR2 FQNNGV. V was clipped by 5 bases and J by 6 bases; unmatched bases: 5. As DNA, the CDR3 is TGTGCCAGCAGCCCGGGACAGGGGGCGAGCAATGAGCAGTTCTTC. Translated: CASSPGQGASNEQFF.

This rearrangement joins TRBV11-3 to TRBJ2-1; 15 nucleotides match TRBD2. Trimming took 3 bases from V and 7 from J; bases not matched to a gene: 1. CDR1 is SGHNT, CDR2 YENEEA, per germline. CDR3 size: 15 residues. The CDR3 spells CASSLGTSGRNEQFF. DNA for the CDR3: TGTGCCAGCAGCTTGGGGACTAGCGGGAGGAATGAGCAGTTCTTC.

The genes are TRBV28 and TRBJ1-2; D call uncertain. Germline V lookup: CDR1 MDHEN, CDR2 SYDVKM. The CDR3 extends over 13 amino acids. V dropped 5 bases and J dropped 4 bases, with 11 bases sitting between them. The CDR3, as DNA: TGTGCCAGCAGTCCGGCGCGGGGCTATGGCTACACCTTC. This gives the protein CASSPARGYGYTF.

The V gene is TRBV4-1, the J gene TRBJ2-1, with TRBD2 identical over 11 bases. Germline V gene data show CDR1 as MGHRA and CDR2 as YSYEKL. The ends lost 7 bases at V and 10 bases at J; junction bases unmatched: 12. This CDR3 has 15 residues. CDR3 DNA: TGCGCCAGCAACTGGGGACTAGCGGCCCCCCCGGAGCAGTTCTTC. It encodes CASNWGLAAPPEQFF.

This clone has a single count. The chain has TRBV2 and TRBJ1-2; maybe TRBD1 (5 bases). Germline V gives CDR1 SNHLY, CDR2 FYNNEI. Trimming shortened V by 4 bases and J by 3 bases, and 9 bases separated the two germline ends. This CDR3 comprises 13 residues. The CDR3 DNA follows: TGTGCCAGCAGTGTACAGGCCTACTATGGCTACACCTTC. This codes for CASSVQAYYGYTF.

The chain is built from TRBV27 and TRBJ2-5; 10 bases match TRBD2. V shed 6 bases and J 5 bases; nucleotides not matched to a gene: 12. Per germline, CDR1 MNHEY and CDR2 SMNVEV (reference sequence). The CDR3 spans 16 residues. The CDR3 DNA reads TGTGCCAGCAGGCGGGCTAGCGGGAGTGGAGCGGAGACCCAGTACTTC. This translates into CASRRASGSGAETQYF.

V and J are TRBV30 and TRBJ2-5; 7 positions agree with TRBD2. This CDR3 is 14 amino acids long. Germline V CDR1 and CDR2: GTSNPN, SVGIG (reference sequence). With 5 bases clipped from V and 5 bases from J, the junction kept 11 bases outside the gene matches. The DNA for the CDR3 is TGTGCCTGGGGTCCTAGCGGCAGAGGGGAGACCCAGTACTTC. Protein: CAWGPSGRGETQYF. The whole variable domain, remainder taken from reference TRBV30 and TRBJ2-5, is SQTIHQWPATLVQPVGSPLSLECTVEGTSNPNLYWYRQAAGRGLQLLFYSVGIGQISSEVPQNLSASRPQDRQFILSSKKLLLSDSGFYLCAWGPSGRGETQYFGPGTRLLVL.

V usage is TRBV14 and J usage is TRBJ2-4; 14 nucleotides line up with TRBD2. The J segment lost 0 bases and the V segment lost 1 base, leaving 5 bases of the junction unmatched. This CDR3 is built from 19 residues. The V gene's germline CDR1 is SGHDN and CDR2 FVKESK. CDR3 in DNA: TGTGCCAGCAGCCAAGGAGGACTAGCGGGGGGACTAGCCAAAAACATTCAGTACTTC. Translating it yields CASSQGGLAGGLAKNIQYF. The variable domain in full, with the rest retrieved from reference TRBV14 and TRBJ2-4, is EAGVTQFPSHSVIEKGQTVTLRCDPISGHDNLYWYRRVMGKEIKFLLHFVKESKQDESGMPNNRFLAERTGGTYSTLKVQPAELEDSGVYFCASSQGGLAGGLAKNIQYFGAGTRLSVL.